This TCR beta chain was recorded in a study of neurological immune-mediated disorders. The CDR3 has 11 residues. V was shortened by 7 bases and J by 6 bases, with 9 bases between the two germline ends. The germline gives CDR1 MDHEN, CDR2 SYDVKM. At least ten counts were recorded for this clonotype. Its target is not known. Study-level findings and limits: Patients with HTLV-1-associated myelopathy showed the most TCR clonal expansion. Those with multiple sclerosis showed the least, falling below healthy controls.

Sample time point: longitudinal time-point 3. Unsorted libraries were derived from 2 million PBMCs stored at -80 C. The authors produced cDNA by 5'RACE using 10-nucleotide random UMIs. TCRdb reanalysed the 5' RACE reads using MiXCR and keeps one entry per CDR3 protein. The sample contains roughly 48,000 distinct CDR3 sequences, roughly 13% of which appear only once. The sample consisted of PBMCs. This sequence was found in a male donor with HTLV-1-associated myelopathy (HAM/TSP). The J gene is TRBJ1-1, the V gene TRBV28; tentative D call: TRBD1 (6 bases). The CDR3 sequence: CASIHRAEAFF. CDR3 coding DNA: TGTGCCAGCATCCACAGGGCTGAAGCTTTCTTT.